This TCR beta chain was identified during a study of control samples from healthy donors and cancer patients. Profiling relied on immunoSEQ multiplex PCR, and the TCRdb table lists in-frame clones only, not all of them. The data contain roughly 150,000 clones, approximately 93% of them singletons. The CDR3 is made up of 12 amino acids. Deletions cut 0 bases from V and 8 bases from J, with 8 bases between. Germline V gene data show CDR1 as SGHRS and CDR2 as YFSETQ. This clone was counted once. The chain carries TRBV5-1 and TRBJ1-1, with a tentative D call TRBD1 (6 bases). The TCR originated in a man between 18 and 35 years old in good health. Sequencing was performed on blood. The CDR3 spells CASSLGGREAFF. In DNA, the CDR3 is TGCGCCAGCAGCTTGGGGGGGCGAGAAGCTTTCTTT.